These 26 T cell receptor beta chains were all obtained from the same sample, sequenced in a study of OX40 agonist ivuxolimab in advanced cancers. Libraries were prepared by immunoSEQ multiplex PCR; TCRdb keeps only in-frame clonotypes and omits some of them. The sample records roughly 11,000 clones, just over 85% being singletons. Here the sequenced sample was CD4+ or CD8+ T cells sorted from blood, taken in a trial of the OX40 agonist ivuxolimab. The receptors were sampled from an adult with an advanced solid tumor such as melanoma, head and neck, liver or kidney cancer.

The chain combines TRBV19 with TRBJ2-7; D might be TRBD1 (5 bases). The CDR3 contains 11 residues. Germline V lookup: CDR1 LNHDA, CDR2 SQIVND (reference sequence). Trimming took off 3 bases at V and 6 bases at J, with 6 bases between the two ends. The CDR3 DNA follows: TGTGCCAGTAGTATGGGGCTCGAGCAGTACTTC. Residues: CASSMGLEQYF.

Judged by abundance, this clone is medium-sized. This sequence joins TRBV6-5 and TRBJ2-5; 9 positions agree with TRBD2. Germline CDR1 reads MNHEY; CDR2 reads SVGAGI. The CDR3 has 11 amino acids. V trimming: 9 bases; J trimming: 7 bases; junction bases outside the gene matches: 3. The CDR3 region is CARILAGTQYF. For the CDR3, the DNA is TGTGCCAGAATACTAGCGGGGACCCAGTACTTC.

The chain couples TRBV5-1 to TRBJ1-6; TRBD1 agrees at 7 bases. The trim removed 0 bases at V and 10 bases at J, leaving 7 bases unmatched. The CDR3 contains 15 residues. Germline CDR1 reads SGHRS; CDR2 reads YFSETQ. The CDR3, as DNA: TGCGCCAGCAGCTTGGCAGGGGGGACAAGCTCACCCCTCCACTTT. Amino acids: CASSLAGGTSSPLHF. Looking up the rest from reference TRBV5-1 and TRBJ1-6 gives the full variable domain: KAGVTQTPRYLIKTRGQQVTLSCSPISGHRSVSWYQQTPGQGLQFLFEYFSETQRNKGNFPGRFSGRQFSNSRSEMNVSTLELGDSALYLCASSLAGGTSSPLHFGNGTRLTVT.

Remarks on this clone: The same CDR3 also results from other DNA sequences found in this sample. This chain joins TRBV30 and TRBJ2-7; 8 positions agree with TRBD2. This CDR3 has 18 residues. Germline-derived CDR1 and CDR2 are GTSNPN and SVGIG (reference sequence). V dropped 7 bases and J dropped 0; count of bases not matched to a gene: 20. The CDR3 DNA sequence: TGTGCCTACCGGGGGGGCGCGCAGGGTGGGACGAACTCCTACGAGCAGTACTTC. This codes for CAYRGGAQGGTNSYEQYF.

J is TRBJ2-1 and V is TRBV10-3, with 11 positions matching TRBD2. The V gene end was trimmed by 4 bases and the J gene end by 8 bases; junction bases not matched to a gene: 16. Looked up from germline, CDR1 is ENHRY and CDR2 is SYGVKD. The CDR3 has 18 residues. CDR3 loop: CAISAGLGSGGAMDEQFF. CDR3 nucleotides: TGTGCCATCAGTGCGGGTCTGGGTAGCGGGGGGGCCATGGATGAGCAGTTCTTC.

This rearrangement joins TRBV4-3 to TRBJ2-3, with TRBD2 matching over 12 bases. V was pared by 0 bases and J by 6 bases, with 4 bases of the junction left unmatched. CDR3 length: 16 residues. Germline CDR1 LGHNA, CDR2 YSLEER. The CDR3 sequence: CASSQDWLAGGDTQYF. CDR3 DNA: TGCGCCAGCAGCCAAGATTGGCTAGCGGGGGGGGATACGCAGTATTTT.

The chain is built from TRBV7-7 and TRBJ2-7; 9 bases agree with TRBD1. Germline-derived CDR1 and CDR2 are SSHAT and FNYEAQ (reference sequence). Unmatched junction bases numbered 4, after V lost 2 bases and J lost 5 bases. The CDR3 length is 14 residues. In nucleotides, the CDR3 is TGTGCCAGCAGCTTATATGGGACAGGGAACGAGCAGTACTTC. Translation gives CASSLYGTGNEQYF.

This sequence joins TRBV9 and TRBJ2-1; 9 nucleotides match TRBD2. Germline lookup yields CDR1 SGDLS and CDR2 YYNGEE. V dropped 4 bases and J dropped 9; count of bases not matched to a gene: 11. CDR3 size: 15 residues. The DNA of the CDR3 is TGTGCCAGCAGCCTCGGGACTAGCCTGTTAACTGAGCAGTTCTTC. Protein sequence: CASSLGTSLLTEQFF.

About this clone itself: The germline gene is not matched at one end of the junction; a read error may be the cause. The V and J genes are TRBV28 and TRBJ2-7; D may be TRBD1 (6 bases). CDR1 and CDR2 from the germline V gene are MDHEN and SYDVKM. The CDR3 has 16 amino acids. CDR3 DNA: TGTGCCAGCAGTCCCCTACAGGACAGTGTCTCCCACGAGCAGTACTTC. Its protein is CASSPLQDSVSHEQYF.

V and J are TRBV27 and TRBJ2-3; D is unresolved. Trimming pared 2 bases from V and 10 bases from J, leaving 13 bases between. Germline values: CDR1 MNHEY, CDR2 SMNVEV (reference sequence). The CDR3 has 13 amino acids. CDR3 in amino acids: CASSLAPQGAQYF. As DNA, the CDR3 is TGTGCCAGCAGTTTAGCTCCTCAAGGAGCGCAGTATTTT.

The chain joins TRBV12-5 to TRBJ2-1, with D unclear. This CDR3 is 12 amino acids long. Trimming shortened V by 1 base and J by 6 bases, and 4 bases separated the two germline ends. Germline values: CDR1 LGHNT, CDR2 FRNRAP. The DNA for the CDR3 is TGTGCTAGTGGTTTGGGGGCCAATGAGCAGTTCTTC. This encodes CASGLGANEQFF.

The rearrangement joins TRBV7-8 to TRBJ1-5; D is ambiguous. In germline, CDR1 is SGHVS, CDR2 FQNEAQ. The CDR3 extends over 13 amino acids. V lost 5 bases and J lost 5, with 10 bases in between. The CDR3 loop is CASSIGGDQPQHF. DNA of the CDR3: TGTGCCAGCAGCATAGGCGGGGATCAGCCCCAGCATTTT. Complete variable domain (other parts from reference TRBV7-8 and TRBJ1-5): GAGVSQSPRYKVAKRGQDVALRCDPISGHVSLFWYQQALGQGPEFLTYFQNEAQLDKSGLPSDRFFAERPEGSVSTLKIQRTQQEDSAVYLCASSIGGDQPQHFGDGTRLSIL.

The chain is built from TRBV6-5 and TRBJ2-7; D call uncertain. Between the trimmed V and J ends, which lost 8 bases and 6 bases, there was a span of 17 bases. Germline V gene lookup returns CDR1 MNHEY and CDR2 SVGAGI. There are 13 residues in the CDR3. The chain's CDR3 is CASRLVGFGEQYF. CDR3 sequence (DNA): TGTGCCAGCCGCCTGGTTGGTTTCGGCGAGCAGTACTTC.

The chain employs TRBV5-1 and TRBJ2-5, with 11 positions matching TRBD2. Per the germline V gene, CDR1 is SGHRS and CDR2 is YFSETQ. This CDR3 has 14 residues. Trimming cost V 3 bases and J 5 bases; bases outside gene matches: 3. CDR3 bases: TGCGCCAGCAGCTCGACTAGCGGGAAGGAGACCCAGTACTTC. It specifies CASSSTSGKETQYF.

The V gene is TRBV28, the J gene TRBJ1-3; D is unclear. CDR3 length: 12 amino acids. Germline V lookup: CDR1 MDHEN, CDR2 SYDVKM. V was clipped by 3 bases and J by 1 base, with 1 base between them. CDR3 sequence (DNA): TGTGCCAGCAGTTTTTCTGGAAACACCATATATTTT. It yields the protein CASSFSGNTIYF.

This clone was recorded only once. The chain recombines TRBV9 with TRBJ1-1; D not certain. V was shortened by 3 bases and J by 0 bases, with 12 bases between the two germline ends. The germline gives CDR1 SGDLS, CDR2 YYNGEE. This CDR3 has 15 residues. CDR3 residues: CASSAMEALNTEAFF. The CDR3 region has the DNA TGTGCCAGCAGCGCCATGGAGGCTCTGAACACTGAAGCTTTCTTT.

The V and J genes are TRBV7-8 and TRBJ1-2; D remains unclear. Trimming left V 1 base short and J 5 bases short, with 8 bases between. Germline CDR1 and CDR2: SGHVS and FQNEAQ. This CDR3 comprises 13 residues. For the CDR3, the DNA is TGTGCCAGCAGCTTAGGGCCGGGTTATGGCTACACCTTC. Encoded protein: CASSLGPGYGYTF.

The chain couples TRBV6-1 to TRBJ1-5, with D possibly matching TRBD1 (6 bases). CDR1 MNHNS and CDR2 SASEGT come from the germline V gene. V was trimmed by 6 bases and J by 8 bases, leaving 14 bases between them. This CDR3 has 13 amino acids. CDR3 loop: CASSQGTVEPQHF. For the CDR3, the DNA is TGTGCCAGCAGCCAGGGGACCGTGGAGCCCCAGCATTTT.

This clone appeared a few times. The chain is built from TRBV5-5 and TRBJ2-3; no firm D call. The CDR3 spans 14 residues. Trimming took off 0 bases at V and 2 bases at J, with 7 bases between the two ends. Germline V gives CDR1 SGHKS, CDR2 YYEKEE (reference sequence). CDR3 sequence reads: CASSLGDHTDTQYF. The CDR3 DNA reads TGTGCCAGCAGCTTGGGAGACCACACAGATACGCAGTATTTT. The full variable domain, completed using reference TRBV5-5 and TRBJ2-3, is DAGVTQSPTHLIKTRGQQVTLRCSPISGHKSVSWYQQVLGQGPQFIFQYYEKEERGRGNFPDRFSARQFPNYSSELNVNALLLGDSALYLCASSLGDHTDTQYFGPGTRLTVL.

The CDR3 nucleotides are TGTGCCAGCAGCCAAGAGCGGAGCTTGAACACTGAAGCTTTCTTT. Encoded protein: CASSQERSLNTEAFF. The rearrangement links TRBV14 to TRBJ1-1, with D hard to call. There are 15 residues in the CDR3. Germline V gives CDR1 SGHDN, CDR2 FVKESK. With 0 bases removed from V and 0 bases from J, the gap between germline ends came to 8 bases.

The chain uses TRBV29-1 and TRBJ2-7; D is unclear. The CDR3 extends over 13 amino acids. V lost 1 base and J 1 base, leaving 8 bases between the germline ends. Looked up from germline, CDR1 is SQVTM and CDR2 is ANQGSEA. The CDR3 region is CSVEGGTSYEQYF. DNA for the CDR3: TGCAGCGTTGAAGGGGGAACTTCCTACGAGCAGTACTTC.

This clone was seen just once. This rearrangement joins TRBV7-8 to TRBJ2-7, with D possibly being TRBD1 or TRBD2 (5 bases each). Germline CDR1 SGHVS, CDR2 FQNEAQ. This CDR3 is built from 16 residues. V was shortened by 3 bases and J by 3 bases, with 18 bases between the two germline ends. The CDR3 is CASSFDSLGLHYEQYF. As DNA, the CDR3 is TGTGCCAGCAGCTTTGACAGCCTCGGACTCCACTACGAGCAGTACTTC.

The chain recombines TRBV30 with TRBJ1-1, with TRBD1 identical over 7 bases. Germline V gives CDR1 GTSNPN, CDR2 SVGIG (reference sequence). This CDR3 has 13 residues. Losses at the gene ends were 4 bases for V and 5 bases for J; bases not matched to a gene: 7. This CDR3 is CAWNSQGGTEAFF. The CDR3 DNA reads as TGTGCCTGGAACTCTCAGGGGGGGACTGAAGCTTTCTTT.

The V and J genes are TRBV5-1 and TRBJ1-1; 7 nucleotides match TRBD1. The CDR3 is 17 residues long. After removal of 3 bases from V and 3 bases from J, the junction contained 14 bases not matched to a gene. Germline values: CDR1 SGHRS, CDR2 YFSETQ. CDR3 sequence reads: CASSYLHSGTEYTEAFF. In DNA form, the CDR3 reads TGCGCCAGCAGCTACCTACATTCCGGGACAGAATACACTGAAGCTTTCTTT.

In its sample, this clone was seen a few times. The chain couples TRBV4-3 to TRBJ2-2; D perhaps matches TRBD2 (5 bases). Germline values: CDR1 LGHNA, CDR2 YSLEER. This CDR3 is built from 16 residues. The V end lost 4 bases, the J end lost 0 bases, and 12 bases lay between the germline ends. CDR3 amino acids: CASSLLGVSNTGELFF. CDR3 in DNA: TGCGCCAGCAGCCTCCTCGGGGTTTCGAACACCGGGGAGCTGTTTTTT.

The chain couples TRBV7-7 to TRBJ2-7; 10 bases agree with TRBD2. Germline V CDR1 and CDR2: SSHAT, FNYEAQ (reference sequence). The CDR3 length is 13 residues. V lost 5 bases to trimming and J lost 7 bases; unmatched junction nucleotides: 5. CDR3 bases: TGTGCCAGCAGCCGGACTAGCGGTTCAGAGCAGTACTTC. Translated, it gives CASSRTSGSEQYF.